One and the same sample provided the 12 T cell receptor beta chains below, sequenced in a study of T-cell memory formation after mild COVID-19. TCRdb independently ran MiXCR on the 5' RACE reads; one entry per CDR3 protein. The sample includes approximately 250,000 distinct CDR3 sequences, 15% to 20% of them seen just once. Material for sequencing was PBMCs or a T cell subset sorted from them (not recorded which). Receptors were obtained from a man younger than 35 who had mild COVID-19 (a few samples of this study predate the infection). Cell type and time point are not known.

This clonotype was recorded many times. This chain joins TRBV4-3 and TRBJ1-4, with D tentatively TRBD1 (5 bases). Germline values: CDR1 LGHNA, CDR2 YSLEER. V lost 4 bases and J 5 bases, leaving 8 bases between the germline ends. This CDR3 contains 13 residues. CDR3 in DNA: TGCGCCAGCAGCCCCCAGGGAAATGAAAAACTGTTTTTT. Protein product: CASSPQGNEKLFF.

J is TRBJ2-5 and V is TRBV4-1, with 8 positions matching TRBD1. This CDR3 has 15 residues. Trimming at V came to 1 base and at J to 10 bases, leaving 11 bases not matched to a gene. Looked up from germline, CDR1 is MGHRA and CDR2 is YSYEKL. As DNA, the CDR3 is TGCGCCAGCAGCCAAGCCGCGGACAGGGTCCCGGTCCAGTACTTC. It is translated as CASSQAADRVPVQYF.

This clonotype was observed at least ten times. The V gene is TRBV12-3 or TRBV12-4, the J gene TRBJ2-1; 8 bases agree with TRBD2. J was trimmed by 3 bases and V by 6 bases; bases with no gene match: 7. This CDR3 has 15 residues. In DNA, the CDR3 is TGTGCCAGCAGCCGCGGGGCGGGGGGCTACAATGAGCAGTTCTTC. Its translation: CASSRGAGGYNEQFF.

This clonotype was counted at least ten times. The CDR3 DNA is TGTGCCAGCAGCTTAGGGCCCCCCGGGGGCACTGAAGCTTTCTTT. Translated: CASSLGPPGGTEAFF. The chain employs TRBV5-5 and TRBJ1-1; a possible D gene is TRBD1 (5 bases). The CDR3 contains 15 residues. CDR1 and CDR2 (germline): SGHKS, YYEKEE (reference sequence). V lost 2 bases, J lost 4 bases, and 15 bases lay in between.

This clonotype was observed a handful of times. The rearrangement joins TRBV5-1 to TRBJ1-1; no reliable D call. The CDR3 spans 12 residues. The germline V and J ends were trimmed by 3 bases and 9 bases, with 12 bases remaining between them. The germline V gene has CDR1 SGHRS and CDR2 YFSETQ. CDR3: CASSWPLGKAFF. CDR3 sequence (DNA): TGCGCCAGCAGCTGGCCCCTCGGGAAAGCTTTCTTT. Together with reference TRBV5-1 and TRBJ1-1, the CDR3 gives the full variable domain: KAGVTQTPRYLIKTRGQQVTLSCSPISGHRSVSWYQQTPGQGLQFLFEYFSETQRNKGNFPGRFSGRQFSNSRSEMNVSTLELGDSALYLCASSWPLGKAFFGQGTRLTVV.

This chain joins TRBV10-3 and TRBJ2-1; D remains ambiguous. Trimming pared 10 bases from V and 4 bases from J, leaving 17 bases between. Looked up from germline, CDR1 is ENHRY and CDR2 is SYGVKD. There are 14 residues in the CDR3. CDR3 DNA sequence: TGTGCCACCGTCTATTCGTCCATTTACAATGAGCAGTTCTTC. This encodes CATVYSSIYNEQFF.

The J gene is TRBJ2-2, the V gene TRBV5-1; 7 nucleotides agree with TRBD2. There are 17 residues in the CDR3. CDR1 and CDR2 (germline): SGHRS, YFSETQ. V was clipped by 1 base and J by 5 bases; unmatched bases: 11. The CDR3 is CASSLPSGGGGTGELFF. In DNA form, the CDR3 reads TGCGCCAGCAGCTTGCCCTCTGGCGGGGGTGGAACCGGGGAGCTGTTTTTT. The complete variable domain, with remaining parts taken from reference TRBV5-1 and TRBJ2-2, reads KAGVTQTPRYLIKTRGQQVTLSCSPISGHRSVSWYQQTPGQGLQFLFEYFSETQRNKGNFPGRFSGRQFSNSRSEMNVSTLELGDSALYLCASSLPSGGGGTGELFFGEGSRLTVL.

This clonotype has a handful of counts. The rearrangement uses TRBV3-1 and TRBJ1-4; D not certain. V dropped 4 bases and J dropped 7 bases, with 10 bases sitting between them. Germline CDR1 reads LGHDT; CDR2 reads YNNKEL (reference sequence). This CDR3 has 13 residues. CDR3 residues: CASSLDMGEKLFF. The CDR3 region has the DNA TGTGCCAGCAGCCTCGACATGGGTGAAAAACTGTTTTTT.

The chain uses TRBV15 and TRBJ2-3; 10 bases are a match to TRBD1. The CDR3 contains 16 residues. The ends lost 5 bases at V and 4 bases at J; junction bases unmatched: 9. The germline V gene encodes CDR1 LNHNV and CDR2 YYDKDF (reference sequence). CDR3 protein: CATSRGQGGFADTQYF. CDR3 nucleotide sequence: TGTGCCACCAGCCGAGGACAGGGGGGTTTCGCAGATACGCAGTATTTT.

This clonotype came up a few times. The V gene is TRBV6-2 or TRBV6-3, the J gene TRBJ1-1; D possibly corresponds to TRBD1 (6 bases). V lost 6 bases, J lost 5 bases, and 10 bases lay in between. The V gene's germline CDR1 is MNHEY and CDR2 SVGEGT. This CDR3 contains 12 residues. The CDR3 loop is CASRQGWTEAFF. In DNA form, the CDR3 reads TGTGCCAGCAGACAGGGTTGGACTGAAGCTTTCTTT.

This clonotype has only a few counts. This sequence joins TRBV6-2 or TRBV6-3 and TRBJ2-7, with D unclear. Looked up from germline, CDR1 is MNHEY and CDR2 is SVGEGT. The CDR3 totals 11 residues. V dropped 2 bases and J dropped 5 bases, with 4 bases sitting between them. CDR3 sequence reads: CASSYPHEQYV. The CDR3 nucleotides are TGTGCCAGCAGTTACCCTCACGAGCAGTACGTC.

The chain uses TRBV5-1 and TRBJ2-1, with 8 bases lining up with TRBD1. The CDR3 is 15 amino acids. The V segment lost 8 bases and the J segment 6 bases; nucleotides outside the gene matches: 13. The germline CDR1 and CDR2 sequences are SGHRS and YFSETQ. The DNA for the CDR3 is TGCGCCAGTCGTCCCGGGACAGGATCACTCAATGAGCAGTTCTTC. It specifies CASRPGTGSLNEQFF.